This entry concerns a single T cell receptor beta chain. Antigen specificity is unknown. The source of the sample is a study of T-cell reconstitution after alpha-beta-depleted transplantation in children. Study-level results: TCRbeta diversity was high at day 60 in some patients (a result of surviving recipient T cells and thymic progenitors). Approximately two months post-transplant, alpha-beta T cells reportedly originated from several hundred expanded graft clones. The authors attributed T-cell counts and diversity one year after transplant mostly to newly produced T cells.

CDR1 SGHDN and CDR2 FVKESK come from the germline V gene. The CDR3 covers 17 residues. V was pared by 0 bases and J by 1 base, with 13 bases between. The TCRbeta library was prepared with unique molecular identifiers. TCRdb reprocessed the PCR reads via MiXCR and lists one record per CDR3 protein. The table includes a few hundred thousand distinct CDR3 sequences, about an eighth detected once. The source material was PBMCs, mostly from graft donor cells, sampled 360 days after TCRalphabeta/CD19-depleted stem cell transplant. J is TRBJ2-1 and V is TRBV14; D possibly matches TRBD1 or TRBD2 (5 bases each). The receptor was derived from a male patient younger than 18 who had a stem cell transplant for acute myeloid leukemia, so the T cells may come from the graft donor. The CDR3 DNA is TGTGCCAGCAGCCAAGAATGGGACGCCATATCCTACAATGAGCAGTTCTTC. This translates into CASSQEWDAISYNEQFF.